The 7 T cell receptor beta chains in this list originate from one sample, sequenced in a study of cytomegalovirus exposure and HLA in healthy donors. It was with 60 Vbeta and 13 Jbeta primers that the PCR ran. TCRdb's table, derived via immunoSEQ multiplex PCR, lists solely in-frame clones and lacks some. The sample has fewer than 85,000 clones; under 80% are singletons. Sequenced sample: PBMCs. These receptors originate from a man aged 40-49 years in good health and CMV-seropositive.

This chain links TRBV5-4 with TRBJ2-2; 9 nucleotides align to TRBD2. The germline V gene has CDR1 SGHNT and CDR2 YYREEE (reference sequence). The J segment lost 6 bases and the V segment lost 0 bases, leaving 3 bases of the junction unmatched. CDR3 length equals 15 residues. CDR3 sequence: CASSLVAGAAGELFF. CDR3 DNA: TGTGCCAGCAGCTTGGTAGCGGGAGCTGCCGGGGAGCTGTTTTTT.

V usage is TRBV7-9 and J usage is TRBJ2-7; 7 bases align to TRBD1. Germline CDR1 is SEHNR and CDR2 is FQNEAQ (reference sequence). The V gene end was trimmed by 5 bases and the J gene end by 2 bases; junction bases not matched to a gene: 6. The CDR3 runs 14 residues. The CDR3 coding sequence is TGTGCCAGCAGCCTCCAGACAGGGCCCTACGAGCAGTACTTC. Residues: CASSLQTGPYEQYF.

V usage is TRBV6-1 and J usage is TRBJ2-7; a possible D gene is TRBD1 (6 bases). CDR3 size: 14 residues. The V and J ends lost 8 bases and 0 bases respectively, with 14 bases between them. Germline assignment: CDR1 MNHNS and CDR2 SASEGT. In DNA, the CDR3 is TGTGCCAGCGGCCTCAGGGGTTTCTCCTACGAGCAGTACTTC. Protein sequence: CASGLRGFSYEQYF.

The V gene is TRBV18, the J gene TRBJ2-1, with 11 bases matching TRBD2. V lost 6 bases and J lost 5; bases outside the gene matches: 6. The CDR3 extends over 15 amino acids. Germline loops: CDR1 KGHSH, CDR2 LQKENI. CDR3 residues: CASSRTSGGNNEQFF. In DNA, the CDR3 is TGTGCCAGCTCCCGCACTAGCGGGGGAAACAATGAGCAGTTCTTC.

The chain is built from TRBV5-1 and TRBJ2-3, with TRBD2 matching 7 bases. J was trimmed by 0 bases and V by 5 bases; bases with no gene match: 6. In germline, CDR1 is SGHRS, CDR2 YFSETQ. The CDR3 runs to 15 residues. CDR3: CASSPAGESTDTQYF. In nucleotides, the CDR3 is TGCGCCAGCAGTCCCGCGGGGGAGAGCACAGATACGCAGTATTTT.

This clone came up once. The CDR3: CASSRPGHHTDTQYF. The CDR3, as DNA: TGTGCCAGCAGCCGACCGGGACACCACACAGATACGCAGTATTTT. The gene calls are TRBV28 and TRBJ2-3, with D possibly being TRBD1 (6 bases). V was pared by 6 bases and J by 2 bases, with 15 bases between. CDR3 size: 15 residues. Germline V CDR1 and CDR2: MDHEN, SYDVKM.

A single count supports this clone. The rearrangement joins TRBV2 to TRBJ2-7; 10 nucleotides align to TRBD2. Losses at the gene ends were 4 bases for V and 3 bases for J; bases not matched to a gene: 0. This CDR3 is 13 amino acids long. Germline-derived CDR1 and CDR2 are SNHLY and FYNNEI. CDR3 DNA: TGTGCCAGCAGTGGACTAGCGGGCTACGAGCAGTACTTC. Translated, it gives CASSGLAGYEQYF.